The 11 T cell receptor beta chains given below trace back to one sample, sequenced in a study of T cell responses to AZD1222 COVID-19 vaccine. The table came from immunoSEQ multiplex PCR; TCRdb's copy has only in-frame clones and leaves some out. The table includes about 130,000 clones, just over 90% detected once. The source material was peripheral blood, sampled on day 0 of AZD1222 vaccination. The receptors originated from an adult in good health.

The chain joins TRBV3-1 (or the pseudogene TRBV3-2) to TRBJ1-4; TRBD1 agrees at 11 bases. V lost 1 base to trimming and J lost 5 bases; unmatched junction nucleotides: 0. Germline V gene sequence: CDR1 LGHDT, CDR2 YNNKEL (reference sequence). The CDR3 contains 15 residues. CDR3 nucleotide sequence: TGTGCCAGCAGCCAAGGGGACAGGGGGAATGAAAAACTGTTTTTT. Protein product: CASSQGDRGNEKLFF.

The count of this clone is one. J is TRBJ2-7 and V is TRBV6-6; D is perhaps TRBD1 (6 bases). V lost 9 bases and J lost 0, with 15 bases in between. CDR1 and CDR2 from the germline V gene are MNHNY and SVGAGI (reference sequence). The CDR3 contains 14 residues. CDR3 in amino acids: CARRGHRSSYEQYF. The CDR3 DNA reads TGTGCCAGAAGGGGACACCGAAGCTCCTACGAGCAGTACTTC.

This rearrangement joins TRBV5-5 to TRBJ1-5; D uncertain. With 4 bases removed from V and 2 bases from J, the gap between germline ends came to 10 bases. This CDR3 has 14 residues. The germline V gene encodes CDR1 SGHKS and CDR2 YYEKEE (reference sequence). DNA of the CDR3: TGTGCCAGCAGCCGGGCAGTGGGCAATCAGCCCCAGCATTTT. Its protein product is CASSRAVGNQPQHF.

This clone has a handful of counts. The rearrangement links TRBV10-3 to TRBJ2-3; D possibly matches TRBD1 or TRBD2 (5 bases each). This CDR3 is built from 14 residues. Trimming stripped 3 bases from V and 5 bases from J, with 12 bases between. CDR1 and CDR2 (germline): ENHRY, SYGVKD. This chain's CDR3 is CAISDVSGRDTQYF. The CDR3 DNA reads TGTGCCATCAGTGATGTTTCGGGGCGAGATACGCAGTATTTT.

CDR3 in amino acids: CASTPGQANQPQHF. In nucleotides, the CDR3 is TGTGCCAGCACCCCGGGACAGGCGAATCAGCCCCAGCATTTT. This sequence joins TRBV9 and TRBJ1-5; 8 bases align to TRBD1. CDR3 length: 14 amino acids. From germline, CDR1 is SGDLS and CDR2 YYNGEE. The V and J ends lost 6 bases and 4 bases, in that order; junction bases with no gene match: 6.

This chain joins TRBV7-2 and TRBJ1-1; D possibly corresponds to TRBD1 (6 bases). Germline V lookup: CDR1 SGHTA, CDR2 FQGNSA. This CDR3 is 16 amino acids long. The V end lost 5 bases, the J end lost 4 bases, and 20 bases lay between the germline ends. CDR3 residues: CASSNRRPQGSTEAFF. In DNA, the CDR3 is TGTGCCAGCAGCAATCGCCGTCCTCAGGGGAGCACTGAAGCTTTCTTT.

This clone occurred once. The chain carries TRBV11-1 and TRBJ2-3, with 7 nucleotides matching TRBD2. Trimming took 2 bases from V and 5 from J; bases not matched to a gene: 4. The CDR3 has 14 residues. Germline V lookup: CDR1 SGHAT, CDR2 FQDESV (reference sequence). The CDR3 sequence is CASSLLRGVDTQYF. The CDR3 nucleotides read TGTGCCAGCAGCTTACTCCGGGGGGTAGATACGCAGTATTTT.

The chain recombines TRBV7-9 with TRBJ2-7; 7 positions agree with TRBD1. This CDR3 region has 14 residues. Germline CDR1 reads SEHNR; CDR2 reads FQNEAQ (reference sequence). V shed 1 base, J shed 2 bases, and the junction held 2 bases outside the gene matches. Written as DNA, the CDR3 is TGTGCCAGCAGCTTAGAGGGGGCGGCCTACGAGCAGTACTTC. Amino acid sequence: CASSLEGAAYEQYF. Combining the CDR3 with reference TRBV7-9 and TRBJ2-7 gives the whole variable domain DTGVSQNPRHKITKRGQNVTFRCDPISEHNRLYWYRQTLGQGPEFLTYFQNEAQLEKSRLLSDRFSAERPKGSFSTLEIQRTEQGDSAMYLCASSLEGAAYEQYFGPGTRLTVT.

The chain uses TRBV4-3 and TRBJ2-1; D unclear. The CDR3 covers 15 residues. Trimming left V 0 bases short and J 1 base short, with 7 bases between. Looked up from germline, CDR1 is LGHNA and CDR2 is YSLEER. CDR3 DNA sequence: TGCGCCAGCAGCCAAGAGCCAAGGTCCTACAATGAGCAGTTCTTC. Translation gives CASSQEPRSYNEQFF.

The rearrangement joins TRBV5-1 to TRBJ2-7; D is unresolved. The V end lost 0 bases, the J end lost 4 bases, and 11 bases lay between the germline ends. CDR1 SGHRS and CDR2 YFSETQ come from the germline V gene. The CDR3 totals 14 residues. In DNA, the CDR3 is TGCGCCAGCAGCTTGGTGGGCCTCTTTTACGAGCAGTACTTC. Amino acid sequence: CASSLVGLFYEQYF.

This sequence joins TRBV18 and TRBJ1-6; D unresolved. CDR3 length: 14 amino acids. From germline, CDR1 is KGHSH and CDR2 LQKENI. Deletions cut 2 bases from V and 5 bases from J, with 7 bases between. CDR3 loop: CASSPRTDNSPLHF. Written as DNA, the CDR3 is TGTGCCAGCTCACCAAGAACAGATAATTCACCCCTCCACTTT.